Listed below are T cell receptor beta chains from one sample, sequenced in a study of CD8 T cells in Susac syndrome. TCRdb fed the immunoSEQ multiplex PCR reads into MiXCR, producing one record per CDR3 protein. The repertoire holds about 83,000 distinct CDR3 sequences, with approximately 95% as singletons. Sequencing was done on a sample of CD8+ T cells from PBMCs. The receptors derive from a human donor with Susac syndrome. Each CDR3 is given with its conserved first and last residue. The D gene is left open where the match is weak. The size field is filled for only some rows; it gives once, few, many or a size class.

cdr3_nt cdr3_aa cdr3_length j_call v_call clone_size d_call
TGTGCCAGCATCAGGGGACGCTCTCGGGGCTACACCTTC CASIRGRSRGYTF 13 TRBJ1-2 TRBV5-6 NA NA
TGTGCCTGGAGTGATGGGGCTTCCTATGGCTACACCTTC CAWSDGASYGYTF 13 TRBJ1-2 TRBV30 NA NA
TGTGCCAGTAGTACGAATGGGGGCTACCTTAGCAATCAGCCCCAGCATTTT CASSTNGGYLSNQPQHF 17 TRBJ1-5 TRBV19 NA NA
TGTGCCAGCAGCTTAAGTTCCGATAACTATGGCTACACCTTC CASSLSSDNYGYTF 14 TRBJ1-2 TRBV7-9 NA NA
TGCGCCAGCAGCTCCGAGCTTGAGCAGTTCTTC CASSSELEQFF 11 TRBJ2-1 TRBV4-3 NA NA
TGCGCCAGCAGCCTCGGACCGGGAAGCTCTGGGGCCAACGTCCTGACTTTC CASSLGPGSSGANVLTF 17 TRBJ2-6 TRBV4-1 few NA
TGCGCCAGCAGCCGATCCTACAATGAGCAGTTCTTC CASSRSYNEQFF 12 TRBJ2-1 TRBV4-1 NA NA
TGTGCCAGCAGCCCAAGGGAGGGGGGGGAAGCTTTCTTT CASSPREGGEAFF 13 TRBJ1-1 TRBV7-8 NA NA
TGTGCCAGCATCATGACGGGATTTGGCTACACCTTC CASIMTGFGYTF 12 TRBJ1-2 TRBV12-3/TRBV12-4 once NA
TGCAGTGCTAGAGAAGAGCGGGATAGGTCCTACAATGAGCAGTTCTTC CSAREERDRSYNEQFF 16 TRBJ2-1 TRBV20-1 NA TRBD2
TGTGCCAGCAGTGATGTCGACAGGGGACACGAGACCCAGTACTTC CASSDVDRGHETQYF 15 TRBJ2-5 TRBV2 NA TRBD1
TGTGCCAGCAGCCGTCGGGACAGGGGACACTATGGCTACACCTTC CASSRRDRGHYGYTF 15 TRBJ1-2 TRBV5-6 NA TRBD1
TGTGCCAGCAGTCTCGTGGGCCCGCTGGGGAATACGCAGTATTTT CASSLVGPLGNTQYF 15 TRBJ2-3 TRBV27 NA NA
TGTGCCTGGAGTTGGGGTACTAATGAAAAACTGTTTTTT CAWSWGTNEKLFF 13 TRBJ1-4 TRBV30 NA NA
TGCAGCGTAGTAGCGGGAGATTCCTACGAGCAGTACTTC CSVVAGDSYEQYF 13 TRBJ2-7 TRBV29-1 NA TRBD2
TGTGCCAGCAGCCCGCGGGGCAGGGATCGAAGCTCCTACGAGCAGTACTTC CASSPRGRDRSSYEQYF 17 TRBJ2-7 TRBV5-6 NA NA
TGTGCCAGCAGCTCAAGTATGAACACTGAAGCTTTCTTT CASSSSMNTEAFF 13 TRBJ1-1 TRBV13 NA NA
TGTGCCAGCGGATACGCGGCTGCCCAAGAGACCCAGTACTTC CASGYAAAQETQYF 14 TRBJ2-5 TRBV6-6 NA NA
TGCAGTGCTAGAGATCCGGGCAATGAGCAGTTCTTC CSARDPGNEQFF 12 TRBJ2-1 TRBV20-1 NA NA
TGTGCCAGCAGTTCCCAACTAGCGGAGCCGCTCGAGCAGTACTTC CASSSQLAEPLEQYF 15 TRBJ2-7 TRBV6-2/TRBV6-3 NA TRBD2
TGTGCCAGCAGCCAACGACCGGGACAGCACTATGGCTACACCTTC CASSQRPGQHYGYTF 15 TRBJ1-2 TRBV14 NA TRBD1
TGTGCCAGTGGACAGGGATACGAGCAGTACTTC CASGQGYEQYF 11 TRBJ2-7 TRBV19 NA TRBD1
TGCAGTGCTCCTACGGGACCGATGACCTACGAGCAGTACTTC CSAPTGPMTYEQYF 14 TRBJ2-7 TRBV20-1 NA NA
TGTGCCAGCAGCTCGGACCCGACCGAGCAGTACTTC CASSSDPTEQYF 12 TRBJ2-7 TRBV7-9 NA NA
TGCAGCGTGGAACAGGGGTACGTACGAGGAGCTTTCTTT CSVEQGYVRGAFF 13 TRBJ1-1 TRBV29-1 few TRBD1
TGTGCCAGCAGCTTGGGACAGGGAAGGGCTAACGAGCAGTACTTC CASSLGQGRANEQYF 15 TRBJ2-7 TRBV5-4 NA TRBD1
TGCAGCGTTGAAGGTCGGGCAGGGGTTGGGTACGAGCAGTACTTC CSVEGRAGVGYEQYF 15 TRBJ2-7 TRBV29-1 NA NA